This T cell receptor (beta chain) comes out of a study of blood T cell repertoires in COVID-19 (dated by TCRdb to the early 2020s). In terms of the full investigation: Samples covering the acute and convalescent phases of COVID-19 were provided by collaborators in the United States, Italy and Spain. HLA class I and class II types, where available, came from metadata supplied by the sample provider rather than from assay-based typing. Nearly every sample came with metadata listing a de-identified subject ID, COVID-19 status, age in years and sex. The repertoires were released in a freely available public database meant as a resource for research on the immune response to SARS-CoV-2. The dataset comprised deeply sampled blood TCRbeta repertoires from subjects exposed to, actively infected with, or recovered from COVID-19. The material from the prospective study consisted of cDNA or gDNA derived from T cells, B-cell-depleted T cells, or PBMCs. The samples were drawn from the first 160 participants of the ongoing ImmuneRACE study and from 950 to 1,500 subjects provided by 6 global collaborators.

TCRbeta CDR3 regions were amplified from genomic DNA using the immunoSEQ Assay, a bias-controlled multiplex PCR. Per the original workflow: Within the assay, amplification of reference gene primers was used to estimate how many nucleated cells each sample contained. Sequence reads were collapsed and filtered to measure the absolute abundance of every unique TCRbeta CDR3 rearrangement. For each sample, productive Simpson clonality was calculated as the square root of Simpson's diversity index across productive rearrangements. TCRdb obtained this table from immuneACCESS and retained in-frame rearrangements with V and J assigned. These tables miss some clones; where compared with another copy, unresolved V genes account for less than half of the shortfall, and the remainder is unexplained. Clonal size and the V and J genes are those of that table, whereas D and trimming came from the DNA. The sample profile shows about 120,000 clones; 69% of them were found once. In total, the top ten clones hold roughly 2% of the sample.

This clone has a handful of counts. This clone's antigen is unknown. The record has no base qualities; no much larger clone is one base away. Each collaborating institution followed its own protocols to collect whole blood in K2EDTA tubes. Collaborator samples were shipped for TCRbeta analysis as frozen whole blood, isolated PBMCs, or DNA extracted from either sample type. Findings and caveats that apply to the study as a whole: How much clinical and demographic metadata was included differed by source and by participant, and the metadata was provided uncurated.

The CDR3 runs 15 residues from the cysteine to the phenylalanine. The entry retains the CDR3 DNA only, 45 bases that are in frame from base 1. The germline V gene gives CDR1 as SGDLS and CDR2 as YYNGEE. After removal of 7 bases from V and 0 bases from J, the junction retains 8 bases not matched to a gene. The origin of this receptor is a woman in her 70s with acute or convalescent COVID-19. The rearranged chain carries TRBV9 and TRBJ2-3; TRBD1 aligns with 7 central bases. What was sequenced was peripheral blood. The encoded CDR3 is CASGSGGASTDTQYF. The DNA is TGTGCCAGCGGCTCAGGGGGTGCTAGCACAGATACGCAGTATTTT.